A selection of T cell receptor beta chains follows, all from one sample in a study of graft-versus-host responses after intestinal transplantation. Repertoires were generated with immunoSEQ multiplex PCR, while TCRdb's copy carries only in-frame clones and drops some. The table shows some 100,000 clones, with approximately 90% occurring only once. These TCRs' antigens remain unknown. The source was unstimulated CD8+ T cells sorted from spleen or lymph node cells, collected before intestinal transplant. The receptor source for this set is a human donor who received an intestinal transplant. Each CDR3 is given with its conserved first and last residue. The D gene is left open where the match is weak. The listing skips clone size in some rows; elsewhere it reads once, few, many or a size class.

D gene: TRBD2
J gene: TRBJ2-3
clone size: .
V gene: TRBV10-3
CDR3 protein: CATKRLAGDKWTDTQYF
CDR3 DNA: TGTGCCACCAAAAGGCTAGCGGGGGATAAATGGACAGATACGCAGTATTTT

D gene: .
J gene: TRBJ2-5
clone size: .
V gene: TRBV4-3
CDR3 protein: CASSQEGVETQYF
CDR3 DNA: TGCGCCAGCAGCCAAGAGGGGGTGGAGACCCAGTACTTC

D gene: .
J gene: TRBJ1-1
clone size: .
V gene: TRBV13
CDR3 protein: CASSSANTEAFF
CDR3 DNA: TGTGCCAGCAGCTCCGCCAACACTGAAGCTTTCTTT

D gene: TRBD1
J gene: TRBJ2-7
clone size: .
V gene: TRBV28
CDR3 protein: CASSPLAWGQGSYEQYF
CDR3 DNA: TGTGCCAGCAGCCCCCTGGCGTGGGGACAGGGAAGCTACGAGCAGTACTTC

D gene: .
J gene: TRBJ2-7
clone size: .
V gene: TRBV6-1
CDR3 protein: CASSEGMGAYEQYF
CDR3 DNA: TGTGCCAGCAGTGAAGGTATGGGGGCCTACGAGCAGTACTTC

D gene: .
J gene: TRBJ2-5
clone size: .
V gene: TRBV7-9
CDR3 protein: CASSGKGDTVKQETQYF
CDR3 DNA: TGTGCCAGCAGCGGGAAAGGGGACACAGTAAAGCAAGAGACCCAGTACTTC

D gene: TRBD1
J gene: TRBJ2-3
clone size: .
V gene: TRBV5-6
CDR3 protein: CASSFSTGIGTDTQYF
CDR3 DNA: TGTGCCAGCAGCTTCTCGACAGGGATAGGTACAGATACGCAGTATTTT

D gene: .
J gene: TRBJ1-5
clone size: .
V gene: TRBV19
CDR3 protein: CASSISFFDVRWQGSNQPQHF
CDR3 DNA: TGTGCCAGTAGTATAAGTTTCTTCGACGTACGGTGGCAGGGAAGCAATCAGCCCCAGCATTTT

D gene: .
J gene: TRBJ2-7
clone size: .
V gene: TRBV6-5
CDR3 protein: CASSPGNNPYEQYF
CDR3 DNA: TGTGCCAGCAGCCCTGGGAACAACCCCTACGAGCAGTACTTC

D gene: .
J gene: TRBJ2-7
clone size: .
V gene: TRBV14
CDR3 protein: CASSQEWGFDEQYF
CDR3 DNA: TGTGCCAGCAGCCAAGAGTGGGGGTTCGACGAGCAGTACTTC

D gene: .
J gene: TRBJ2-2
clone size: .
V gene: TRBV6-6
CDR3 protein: CASGANTGELFF
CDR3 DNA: TGTGCCAGCGGGGCAAACACCGGGGAGCTGTTTTTT

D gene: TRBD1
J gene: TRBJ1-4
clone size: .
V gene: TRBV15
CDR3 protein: CATSKQGPAEKLFF
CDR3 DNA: TGTGCCACCAGCAAACAGGGGCCTGCTGAAAAACTGTTTTTT

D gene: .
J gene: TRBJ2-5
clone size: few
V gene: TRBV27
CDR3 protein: CASTAAGFQETQYF
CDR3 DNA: TGTGCCAGCACGGCAGCAGGTTTCCAAGAGACCCAGTACTTC

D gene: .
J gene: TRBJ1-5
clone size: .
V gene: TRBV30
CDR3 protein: CASRGGDSNQPQHF
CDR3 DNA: TGTGCCTCCCGAGGTGGGGATAGCAATCAGCCCCAGCATTTT

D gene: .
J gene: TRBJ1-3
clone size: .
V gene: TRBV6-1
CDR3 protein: CASKLGVYSGNTIYF
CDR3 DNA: TGTGCCAGCAAACTCGGAGTTTACTCTGGAAACACCATATATTTT

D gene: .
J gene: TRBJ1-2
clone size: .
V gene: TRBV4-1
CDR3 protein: CASSQIGRSDGYTF
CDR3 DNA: TGCGCCAGCAGCCAAATAGGGAGGTCGGATGGCTACACCTTC